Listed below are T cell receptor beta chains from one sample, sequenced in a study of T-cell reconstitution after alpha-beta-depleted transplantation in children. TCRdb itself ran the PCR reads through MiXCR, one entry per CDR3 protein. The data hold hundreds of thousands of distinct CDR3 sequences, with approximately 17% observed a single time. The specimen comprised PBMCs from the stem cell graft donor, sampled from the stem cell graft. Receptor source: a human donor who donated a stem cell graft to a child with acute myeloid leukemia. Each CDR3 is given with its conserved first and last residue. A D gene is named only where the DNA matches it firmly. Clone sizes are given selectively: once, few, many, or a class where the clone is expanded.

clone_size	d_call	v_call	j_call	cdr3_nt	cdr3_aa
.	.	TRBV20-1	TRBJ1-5	TGCTGTGCTAGTCTGATGGCAGCCCATACTTATAGCAATCAGCCCCAGCATTTT	CCASLMAAHTYSNQPQHF
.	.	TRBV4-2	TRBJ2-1	TGTGCCAGCAGCCCCGGACTCCTCAATGGGCAGTTCTTC	CASSPGLLNGQFF
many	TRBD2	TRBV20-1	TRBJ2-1	TGCAGTGCTAGAGATAGCGGGGCAATTTACAATGAGCAGTTCTTC	CSARDSGAIYNEQFF
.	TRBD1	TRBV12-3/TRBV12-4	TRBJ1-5	TGTGCCAGCAGTCAGACAGGGAGCGATCAGCCCCAGCATTTT	CASSQTGSDQPQHF
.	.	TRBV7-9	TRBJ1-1	TGTGCCAGCAGCCCAACGAAAGGGGCGTGGAACACTGAAGCTTTCTTT	CASSPTKGAWNTEAFF
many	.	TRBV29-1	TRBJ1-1	TGCAGCGTCCTAGGGACTTCGAACACTGAAGCTTTCTTT	CSVLGTSNTEAFF
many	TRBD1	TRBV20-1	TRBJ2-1	TGCAGTGCTGAGACAGGGGGGGGTTCCAATGAGCAGTTCTTC	CSAETGGGSNEQFF
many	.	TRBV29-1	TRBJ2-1	TGCAGCGTTGATTATAGGACCTACAATGAGCAGTTCTTC	CSVDYRTYNEQFF
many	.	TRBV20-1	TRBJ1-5	TGCAGTGCTAGAGATTCATCCGGGGGTCAGCCCCAGCATTTT	CSARDSSGGQPQHF
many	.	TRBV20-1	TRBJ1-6	TGCAGTGCTCGGGCCTATAATTCACCCCTCCACTTT	CSARAYNSPLHF
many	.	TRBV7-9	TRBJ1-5	TGTGCCAGCAGCTCGCAGGGCGCAGGTCAGCCCCAGCATTTT	CASSSQGAGQPQHF
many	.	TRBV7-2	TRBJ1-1	TGTGCCAGCAGCCCGCAGGGGCGGGTGAACACTGAAGCTTTCTTT	CASSPQGRVNTEAFF
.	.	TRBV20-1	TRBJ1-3	TGCAGTGCTAGAGATCGTCGGAACAGTATCTCTGGAAACACCATATATTTT	CSARDRRNSISGNTIYF
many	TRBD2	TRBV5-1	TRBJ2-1	TGCGCCAGCAGCTTAAGCGGGGTGTCCTACAATGAGCAGTTCTTC	CASSLSGVSYNEQFF
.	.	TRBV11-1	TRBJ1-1	TGTGCCAGCAGCCGCGCACAGGTACGGGGGAACGCTGAAGCTTTCTTT	CASSRAQVRGNAEAFF
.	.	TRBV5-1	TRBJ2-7	TGCGCCAGCAGCCCGACGGGGACCGGGGTTAGCTACGAGCAGTACTTC	CASSPTGTGVSYEQYF
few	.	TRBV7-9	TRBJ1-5	TGTGCCAGCAGCCATGCAGGACCCAATCAGCCCCAGCATTTT	CASSHAGPNQPQHF
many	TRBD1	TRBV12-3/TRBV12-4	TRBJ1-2	TGCGCCAGCAGCTTGGGACAGAACTATGGCTACACCTTC	CASSLGQNYGYTF
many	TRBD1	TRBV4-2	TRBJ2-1	TGTGCCAGCAGCCAAGGGGCGAGACAGGGTCTGACCAATGAGCAGTTCTTC	CASSQGARQGLTNEQFF
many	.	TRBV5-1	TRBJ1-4	TGCGCCAGCAGCTTGTTCGGGTCCGCAACTAATGAAAAACTGTTTTTT	CASSLFGSATNEKLFF
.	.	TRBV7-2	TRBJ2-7	TGTGCCAGCAGCTTAGTCCTAGCTTACGAGCAGTACTTC	CASSLVLAYEQYF
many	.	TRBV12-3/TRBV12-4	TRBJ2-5	TGTGCCAGCAGTCCCCCCTACTCTCAAGAGACCCAGTACTTC	CASSPPYSQETQYF
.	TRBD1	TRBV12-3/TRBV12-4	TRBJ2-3	TGTGCCAGCAGCCCTGACAGGGGCCGGATAGATACGCAGTATTTT	CASSPDRGRIDTQYF
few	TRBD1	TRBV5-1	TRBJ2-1	TGCGCCAGCAGTTGGGAGACAGGGAGATACAATGAGCAGTTCTTC	CASSWETGRYNEQFF
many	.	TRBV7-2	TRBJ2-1	TGTGCCAGCAGCCCCGCTAGAAATGAGCAGTTCTTC	CASSPARNEQFF
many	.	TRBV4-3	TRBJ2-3	TGCGCCAGCAGAAGACAGGGCACAGATACGCAGTATTTT	CASRRQGTDTQYF
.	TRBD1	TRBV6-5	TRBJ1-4	TGTGCCAGCAGTTATGGGACAGGGGGCAACAATAATGAAAAACTGTTTTTT	CASSYGTGGNNNEKLFF
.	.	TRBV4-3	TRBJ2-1	TGCGCCAGCAGCCAAGACCGGGTAGAGGGGGGGCCGGTTAATGAGCAGTTCTTC	CASSQDRVEGGPVNEQFF
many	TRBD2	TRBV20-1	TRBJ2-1	TGCAGTGCTAGAGCAGCGGGGAGTGAGCAGTTCTTC	CSARAAGSEQFF
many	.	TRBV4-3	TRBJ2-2	TGCGCCAGCAGCCATGCTTCTGGAGGCGAAGAGCTGTTTTTT	CASSHASGGEELFF
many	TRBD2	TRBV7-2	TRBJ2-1	TGTGCCAGCAGCTTTACTAGCGGGCCGAGAGGCGGTGAGCAGTTCTTC	CASSFTSGPRGGEQFF